This T cell receptor (beta chain) was sequenced during a study of blood T cell repertoires in COVID-19 (TCRdb year 2020). About the investigation overall: The collaborator samples originated in the United States, Italy and Spain and spanned the acute and convalescent phases of COVID-19. The material from the prospective study consisted of cDNA or gDNA derived from T cells, B-cell-depleted T cells, or PBMCs. Deeply sampled blood TCRbeta repertoires from subjects exposed to, actively infected with, or recovered from COVID-19 were included in the dataset. The repertoires were released in a freely available public database intended as a resource for research on the immune response to SARS-CoV-2. Samples came from the ongoing ImmuneRACE study (first 160 participants) plus 1,254 subjects from 6 global collaborators. Nearly every sample came with metadata listing a de-identified subject ID, COVID-19 status, age in years and sex. Where HLA class I and class II types were available, the types were taken from metadata supplied by the sample provider, not from assay-based typing.

V is cut by 0 bases and J by 5 bases, and the space between the germline ends is 10 bases. Its CDR3 holds 14 amino acids, cysteine through phenylalanine. Here the CDR3 DNA is all that survives: 42 bases in frame from base 1. Via the germline V gene, CDR1 is SGHTA and CDR2 FQGNSA. General conclusions and limits of the study: The amount of clinical and demographic metadata varied by source and participant and was provided uncurated.

TCRbeta CDR3 regions were amplified from genomic DNA using the immunoSEQ Assay, a bias-controlled multiplex PCR. On the authors' methods: Within the assay, amplification of reference gene primers was used to estimate how many nucleated cells each sample contained. To quantify the absolute abundance of each unique TCRbeta CDR3 rearrangement, sequence reads were collapsed and filtered. Productive Simpson clonality was computed per sample as the square root of Simpson's diversity index over productive rearrangements. The table comes from immuneACCESS by way of TCRdb, which keeps in-frame sequences with V and J called. Part of the clones is missing from these tables; in studies checked, under half for an unresolved V gene and the rest for unknown reasons. The V and J calls and clone size were taken over from that table, and D and trimming were inferred from the DNA. Present in this sample are hundreds of thousands of clones, 88% of which were seen just once. The top ten hold about 1% of the sample.

Enrolling through a virtual design, the prospective study's participants ranged in age from about 18 to 89 years and lived across roughly 23 United States geographic areas. Cohort assignment in the prospective study relied on participant-reported clinical history from a screening survey and a study questionnaire. Recovered participants in ImmuneRACE Cohort 3 were defined by two consecutive negative NP/OP PCR tests, clearance by a healthcare professional, or resolution of symptoms. Each participant in the prospective study had whole blood, serum and a nasopharyngeal or oropharyngeal swab collected by mobile phlebotomists. Additional blood draws and questionnaires over an approximately two-month period could optionally be provided by prospective study participants. Before DNA extraction, prospective study blood samples were shipped either frozen or at room temperature. About this clone: Its antigen is not yet known. The record has no base qualities; no much larger clone is one base away. The same CDR3 arises from other DNA sequences in this sample as well.

In this chain, TRBV7-2 is recombined with TRBJ1-2; TRBD1 might be the D gene, on 5 matching bases. The clonotype originates from a woman aged 30 to 39 who had recovered from COVID-19. The specimen sequenced was PBMCs or T cells enriched from blood (not recorded which). The sequence in DNA is TGTGCCAGCAGCTTAGCCGGGACTGATTATGGCTACACCTTC. This yields the protein CASSLAGTDYGYTF.